Reported below is one T cell receptor (beta chain). Its target is not known. The sample belongs to a study of OX40 agonist ivuxolimab in advanced cancers. About the study: Cohort: around 83% men, mean age approximately 66, aged about 23 to 79. Of the participants, 40% to 50% had some prior anti-PD-1, anti-PD-L1 or anti-CTLA-4 therapy, which was allowed. Study-wide points: Compared with others, partial responders at 0.1-3.0 mg/kg displayed clonal expansion among the lowest. CD8+ T cells showed, on average, more clonal expansion than CD4+ cells.

Profiling relied on immunoSEQ multiplex PCR, and the TCRdb table lists in-frame clones only, not all of them. The table shows 50,000 to 70,000 clones, with over 65% occurring only once. With V trimmed by 4 bases and J by 5 bases, 8 bases remained unmatched. Germline CDR1 and CDR2: SGDLS and YYNGEE. The CDR3 length is 14 residues. The TCR comes from an adult with an advanced solid tumor such as melanoma, head and neck, liver or kidney cancer. This rearrangement joins TRBV9 to TRBJ2-5, with 7 bases matching TRBD2. The sequencing here drew on CD4+ or CD8+ T cells sorted from blood, taken in a trial of the OX40 agonist ivuxolimab. The CDR3 sequence: CASSPMGEGETQYF. The CDR3 DNA sequence: TGTGCCAGCAGCCCCATGGGGGAGGGGGAGACCCAGTACTTC.